Listed below are T cell receptor beta chains from one sample, sequenced in a study of blood T cell repertoires in COVID-19. The method was immunoSEQ multiplex PCR; TCRdb's version includes in-frame clones alone and lacks a portion of them. The table has approximately 100,000 clones, more than 80% seen once. The sample was peripheral blood. Source of these receptors: a man in his sixties with acute or convalescent COVID-19. Both conserved end residues are part of each CDR3. The D gene is left open where the match is weak. A clone size is listed for some rows: how often the clone was seen (once, few, many), or a class if it is expanded.

J gene: TRBJ1-2
D gene: .
V gene: TRBV27
clone size: .
CDR3 protein: CASSLNANYGYTF
CDR3 DNA: TGTGCCAGCAGTCTTAATGCTAACTATGGCTACACCTTC

J gene: TRBJ1-4
D gene: .
V gene: TRBV5-5
clone size: .
CDR3 protein: CASSLREDPNEKLFF
CDR3 DNA: TGTGCCAGCAGCCTGAGGGAGGATCCTAATGAAAAACTGTTTTTT

J gene: TRBJ1-2
D gene: .
V gene: TRBV5-6
clone size: once
CDR3 protein: CASSLVGGPTNYGYTF
CDR3 DNA: TGTGCCAGCAGCTTGGTTGGGGGCCCCACTAACTATGGCTACACCTTC

J gene: TRBJ2-2
D gene: .
V gene: TRBV3-1/TRBV3-2
clone size: .
CDR3 protein: CASSQFAGELFF
CDR3 DNA: TGTGCCAGCAGCCAGTTCGCCGGGGAGCTGTTTTTT

J gene: TRBJ2-3
D gene: .
V gene: TRBV9
clone size: .
CDR3 protein: CASSPSSLLTRTDTQYF
CDR3 DNA: TGTGCCAGCAGCCCAAGTTCACTACTTACTCGCACAGATACGCAGTATTTT

J gene: TRBJ1-3
D gene: .
V gene: TRBV4-1
clone size: once
CDR3 protein: CASSQGNRPSSGNTIYF
CDR3 DNA: TGCGCCAGCAGCCAAGGGAACAGGCCGAGCTCTGGAAACACCATATATTTT

J gene: TRBJ2-2
D gene: .
V gene: TRBV14
clone size: few
CDR3 protein: CASSYGTGELFF
CDR3 DNA: TGTGCCAGCAGCTACGGCACCGGGGAGCTGTTTTTT

J gene: TRBJ1-3
D gene: .
V gene: TRBV6-5
clone size: few
CDR3 protein: CASSRQVFGNTIYF
CDR3 DNA: TGTGCCAGCAGTCGACAGGTCTTCGGAAACACCATATATTTT

J gene: TRBJ1-5
D gene: .
V gene: TRBV19
clone size: .
CDR3 protein: CASRTRGSGSNQPQHF
CDR3 DNA: TGTGCCAGTAGGACGAGGGGTAGCGGGAGCAATCAGCCCCAGCATTTT

J gene: TRBJ2-7
D gene: .
V gene: TRBV6-5
clone size: .
CDR3 protein: CASSLTGTSYEQYF
CDR3 DNA: TGTGCCAGCAGCTTGACGGGTACTTCCTACGAGCAGTACTTC

J gene: TRBJ1-5
D gene: TRBD1
V gene: TRBV28
clone size: .
CDR3 protein: CASRLTGVRNQPQHF
CDR3 DNA: TGTGCCAGCCGACTTACAGGGGTGAGGAATCAGCCCCAGCATTTT

J gene: TRBJ2-7
D gene: TRBD1
V gene: TRBV18
clone size: once
CDR3 protein: CASSRTGTGAYEQYF
CDR3 DNA: TGTGCCAGCTCACGAACCGGGACAGGGGCCTACGAGCAGTACTTC

J gene: TRBJ2-7
D gene: TRBD2
V gene: TRBV7-8
clone size: .
CDR3 protein: CASSLVAGYEQYF
CDR3 DNA: TGTGCCAGCAGCTTAGTAGCGGGCTACGAGCAGTACTTC

J gene: TRBJ1-2
D gene: .
V gene: TRBV29-1
clone size: .
CDR3 protein: CSVETSGTHGYTF
CDR3 DNA: TGCAGCGTTGAAACTAGTGGGACACATGGCTACACCTTC

J gene: TRBJ2-4
D gene: TRBD1
V gene: TRBV11-2
clone size: .
CDR3 protein: CASSPGTGGGKNIQYF
CDR3 DNA: TGTGCCAGCAGCCCAGGGACAGGGGGCGGCAAAAACATTCAGTACTTC

J gene: TRBJ2-3
D gene: .
V gene: TRBV7-3
clone size: .
CDR3 protein: CASSLRGGAADTQYF
CDR3 DNA: TGTGCCAGCAGCTTAAGGGGGGGGGCCGCAGATACGCAGTATTTT

J gene: TRBJ1-6
D gene: .
V gene: TRBV6-5
clone size: .
CDR3 protein: CASITDRRFGSPLHF
CDR3 DNA: TGTGCCAGCATTACAGACAGGAGGTTTGGTTCACCCCTCCACTTT

J gene: TRBJ2-6
D gene: .
V gene: TRBV5-1
clone size: .
CDR3 protein: CASSDGTSSSGANVLTF
CDR3 DNA: TGCGCCAGCAGCGACGGGACTTCCAGCTCTGGGGCCAACGTCCTGACTTTC

J gene: TRBJ2-7
D gene: .
V gene: TRBV5-5
clone size: .
CDR3 protein: CASSLFSLRLTDEQYF
CDR3 DNA: TGTGCCAGCAGCTTATTCTCGCTGCGGCTAACCGACGAGCAGTACTTC

J gene: TRBJ2-1
D gene: TRBD2
V gene: TRBV3-1/TRBV3-2
clone size: once
CDR3 protein: CASSQTSGSYNEQFF
CDR3 DNA: TGTGCCAGCAGTCAAACTAGCGGTTCCTACAATGAGCAGTTCTTC

J gene: TRBJ2-3
D gene: .
V gene: TRBV19
clone size: .
CDR3 protein: CASSIPGGTDTQYF
CDR3 DNA: TGTGCCAGTAGTATCCCAGGGGGCACAGATACGCAGTATTTT

J gene: TRBJ2-7
D gene: .
V gene: TRBV25-1
clone size: .
CDR3 protein: CASSELRQEQYF
CDR3 DNA: TGTGCCAGCAGTGAGTTGAGGCAAGAGCAGTACTTC

J gene: TRBJ1-5
D gene: TRBD1
V gene: TRBV5-1
clone size: .
CDR3 protein: CASSAGGTGNQPQHF
CDR3 DNA: TGCGCCAGCAGCGCCGGCGGGACAGGGAATCAGCCCCAGCATTTT

J gene: TRBJ2-5
D gene: .
V gene: TRBV7-2
clone size: .
CDR3 protein: CASSFISARETQYF
CDR3 DNA: TGTGCCAGCAGCTTTATCAGCGCTCGAGAGACCCAGTACTTC

J gene: TRBJ2-5
D gene: .
V gene: TRBV28
clone size: .
CDR3 protein: CASSLSGGETQYF
CDR3 DNA: TGTGCCAGCAGTTTGTCGGGTGGGGAGACCCAGTACTTC

J gene: TRBJ1-4
D gene: .
V gene: TRBV27
clone size: .
CDR3 protein: CASSLSGARRTTNEKLFF
CDR3 DNA: TGTGCCAGCAGTTTGTCAGGGGCCCGGCGGACAACTAATGAAAAACTGTTTTTT

J gene: TRBJ1-1
D gene: TRBD1
V gene: TRBV10-2
clone size: .
CDR3 protein: CASLQGRRITPFF
CDR3 DNA: TGCGCCAGTTTACAGGGGAGGAGGATTACTCCTTTCTTT

J gene: TRBJ1-5
D gene: .
V gene: TRBV5-4
clone size: .
CDR3 protein: CASSLGTEGQPQHF
CDR3 DNA: TGTGCCAGCAGCCTGGGGACGGAGGGTCAGCCCCAGCATTTT

J gene: TRBJ1-5
D gene: .
V gene: TRBV30
clone size: once
CDR3 protein: CAWSVRGNQPQHF
CDR3 DNA: TGTGCCTGGAGTGTACGCGGTAATCAGCCCCAGCATTTT

J gene: TRBJ1-6
D gene: .
V gene: TRBV11-3
clone size: few
CDR3 protein: CASSLTGSPLHF
CDR3 DNA: TGTGCCAGCAGCTTAACGGGATCACCCCTCCACTTT

J gene: TRBJ2-5
D gene: TRBD2
V gene: TRBV18
clone size: .
CDR3 protein: CASSPREGPLETQYF
CDR3 DNA: TGTGCCAGCTCACCACGGGAGGGCCCCCTGGAGACCCAGTACTTC

J gene: TRBJ1-4
D gene: .
V gene: TRBV9
clone size: .
CDR3 protein: CASSVGAVTNEKLFF
CDR3 DNA: TGTGCCAGCAGCGTAGGGGCAGTAACTAATGAAAAACTGTTTTTT

J gene: TRBJ2-1
D gene: .
V gene: TRBV15
clone size: .
CDR3 protein: CATSRGPGGTYNEQFF
CDR3 DNA: TGTGCCACCAGCAGAGGCCCTGGCGGTACCTACAATGAGCAGTTCTTC

J gene: TRBJ1-2
D gene: TRBD1
V gene: TRBV10-3
clone size: .
CDR3 protein: CAIRRTGGDYGYTF
CDR3 DNA: TGTGCCATCAGACGGACAGGGGGCGACTATGGCTACACCTTC

J gene: TRBJ1-6
D gene: .
V gene: TRBV27
clone size: .
CDR3 protein: CASSPRTDYSPLHF
CDR3 DNA: TGTGCCAGCAGTCCCCGGACGGACTATTCACCCCTCCACTTT

J gene: TRBJ2-1
D gene: TRBD1
V gene: TRBV11-3
clone size: .
CDR3 protein: CASSRPGTGGSYNEQFF
CDR3 DNA: TGTGCCAGCAGCCGACCTGGGACAGGGGGGTCCTACAATGAGCAGTTCTTC

J gene: TRBJ2-7
D gene: .
V gene: TRBV9
clone size: .
CDR3 protein: CASSVEGGSYEQYF
CDR3 DNA: TGTGCCAGCAGCGTAGAAGGGGGCTCCTACGAGCAGTACTTC

J gene: TRBJ1-1
D gene: .
V gene: TRBV19
clone size: once
CDR3 protein: CASSIARGTEAFF
CDR3 DNA: TGTGCCAGTAGTATAGCCAGGGGCACTGAAGCTTTCTTT

J gene: TRBJ1-5
D gene: .
V gene: TRBV19
clone size: .
CDR3 protein: CASSNVGGSNQPQHF
CDR3 DNA: TGTGCCAGTAGTAACGTTGGGGGGTCGAATCAGCCCCAGCATTTT